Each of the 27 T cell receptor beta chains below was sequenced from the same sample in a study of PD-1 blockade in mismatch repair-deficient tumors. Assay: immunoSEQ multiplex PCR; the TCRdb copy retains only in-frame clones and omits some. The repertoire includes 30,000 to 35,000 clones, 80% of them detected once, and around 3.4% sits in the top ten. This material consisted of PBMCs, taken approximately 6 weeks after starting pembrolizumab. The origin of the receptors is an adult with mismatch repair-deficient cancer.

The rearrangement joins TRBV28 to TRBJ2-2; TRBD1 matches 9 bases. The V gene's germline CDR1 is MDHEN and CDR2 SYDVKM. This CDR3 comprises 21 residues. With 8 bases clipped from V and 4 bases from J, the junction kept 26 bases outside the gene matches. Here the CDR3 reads CASSCRGTVRTGVGSTGELFF. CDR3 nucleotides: TGTGCCAGCTCTTGTCGGGGAACCGTCCGGACAGGGGTGGGGAGCACCGGGGAGCTGTTTTTT.

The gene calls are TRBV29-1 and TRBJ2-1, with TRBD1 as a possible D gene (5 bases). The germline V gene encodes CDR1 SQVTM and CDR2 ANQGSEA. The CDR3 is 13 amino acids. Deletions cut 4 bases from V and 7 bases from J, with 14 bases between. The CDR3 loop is CSVVAGLRNEQFF. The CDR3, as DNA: TGCAGCGTTGTGGCAGGGCTAAGGAATGAGCAGTTCTTC.

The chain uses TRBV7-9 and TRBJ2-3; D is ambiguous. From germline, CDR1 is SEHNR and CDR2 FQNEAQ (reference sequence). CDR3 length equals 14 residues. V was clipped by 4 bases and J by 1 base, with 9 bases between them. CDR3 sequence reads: CASSSPRGTDTQYF. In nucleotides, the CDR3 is TGTGCCAGCAGCTCGCCCCGGGGCACAGATACGCAGTATTTT.

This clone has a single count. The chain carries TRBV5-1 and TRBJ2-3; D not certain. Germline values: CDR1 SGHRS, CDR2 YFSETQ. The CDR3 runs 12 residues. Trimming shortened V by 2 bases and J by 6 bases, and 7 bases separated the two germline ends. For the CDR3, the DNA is TGCGCCAGCAGCTTTCTTCAGGATACGCAGTATTTT. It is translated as CASSFLQDTQYF.

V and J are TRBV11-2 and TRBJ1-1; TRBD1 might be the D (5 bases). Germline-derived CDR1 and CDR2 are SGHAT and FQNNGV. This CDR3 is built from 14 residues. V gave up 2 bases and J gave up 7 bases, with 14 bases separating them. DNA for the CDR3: TGTGCCAGCAGCTTAATCCCGGGTGACAGTGAAGCTTTCTTT. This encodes CASSLIPGDSEAFF.

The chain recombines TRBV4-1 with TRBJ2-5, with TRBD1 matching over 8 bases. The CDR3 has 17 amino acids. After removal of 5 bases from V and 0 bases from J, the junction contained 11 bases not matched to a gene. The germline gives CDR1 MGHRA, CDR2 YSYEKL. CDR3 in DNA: TGCGCCAGCAGCAAAAGGCAGGGGGCATCAAACCAAGAGACCCAGTACTTC. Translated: CASSKRQGASNQETQYF.

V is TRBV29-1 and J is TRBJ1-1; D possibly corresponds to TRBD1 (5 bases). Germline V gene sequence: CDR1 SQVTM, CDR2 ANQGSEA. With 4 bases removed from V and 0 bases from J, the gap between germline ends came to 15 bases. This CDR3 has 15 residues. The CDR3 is CSVGAGWAMNTEAFF. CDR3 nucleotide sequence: TGCAGCGTTGGGGCAGGGTGGGCAATGAACACTGAAGCTTTCTTT.

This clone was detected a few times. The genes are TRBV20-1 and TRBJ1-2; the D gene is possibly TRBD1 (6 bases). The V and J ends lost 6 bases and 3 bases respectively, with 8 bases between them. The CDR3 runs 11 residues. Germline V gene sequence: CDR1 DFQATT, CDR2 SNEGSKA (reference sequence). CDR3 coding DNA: TGCAGTGCGCGGACAGACTATGGCTACACCTTC. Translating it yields CSARTDYGYTF.

The CDR3 DNA reads TGTGCCAGCAGCGGGACTAGCGGGAGCCAAGAGACCCAGTACTTC. This gives the protein CASSGTSGSQETQYF. The chain is built from TRBV6-5 and TRBJ2-5; 14 bases align to TRBD2. Germline V lookup: CDR1 MNHEY, CDR2 SVGAGI. Trimming removed 6 bases from V and 1 base from J; junction bases left unmatched: 1. This CDR3 has 15 residues.

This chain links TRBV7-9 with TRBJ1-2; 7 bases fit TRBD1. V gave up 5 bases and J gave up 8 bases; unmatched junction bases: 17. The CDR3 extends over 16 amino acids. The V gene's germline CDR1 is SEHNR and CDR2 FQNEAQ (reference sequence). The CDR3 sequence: CASSNPRGQTVLGYTF. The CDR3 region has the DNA TGTGCCAGCAGCAATCCACGGGGACAGACCGTATTGGGCTACACCTTC.

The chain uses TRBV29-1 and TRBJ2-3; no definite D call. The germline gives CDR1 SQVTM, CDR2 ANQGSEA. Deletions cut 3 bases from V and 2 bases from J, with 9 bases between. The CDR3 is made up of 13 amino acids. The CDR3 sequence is CSVEARFTDTQYF. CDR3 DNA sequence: TGCAGCGTTGAGGCTAGATTCACAGATACGCAGTATTTT.

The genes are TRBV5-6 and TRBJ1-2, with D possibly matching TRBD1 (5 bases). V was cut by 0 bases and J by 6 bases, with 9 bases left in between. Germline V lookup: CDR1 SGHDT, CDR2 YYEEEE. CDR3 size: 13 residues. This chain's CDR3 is CASSLVAGHGYTF. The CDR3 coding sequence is TGTGCCAGCAGCTTGGTAGCGGGACATGGCTACACCTTC.

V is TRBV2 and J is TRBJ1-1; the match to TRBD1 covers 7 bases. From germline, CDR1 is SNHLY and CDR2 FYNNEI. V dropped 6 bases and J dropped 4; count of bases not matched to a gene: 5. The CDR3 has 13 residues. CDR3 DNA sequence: TGTGCCAGCAGGTTAGGGGGCGTCACTGAAGCTTTCTTT. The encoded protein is CASRLGGVTEAFF.

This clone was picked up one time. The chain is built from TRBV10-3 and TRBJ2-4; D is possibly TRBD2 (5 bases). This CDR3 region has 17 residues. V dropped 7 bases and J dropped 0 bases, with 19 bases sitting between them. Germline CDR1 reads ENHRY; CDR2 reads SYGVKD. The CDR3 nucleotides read TGTGCCATCAACCAACTGCAGCGGCATCTAGCCAAAAACATTCAGTACTTC. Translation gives CAINQLQRHLAKNIQYF.

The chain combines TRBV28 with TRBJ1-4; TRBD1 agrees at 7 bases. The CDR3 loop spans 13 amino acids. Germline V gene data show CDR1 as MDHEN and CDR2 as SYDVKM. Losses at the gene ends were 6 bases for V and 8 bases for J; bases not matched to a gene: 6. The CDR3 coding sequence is TGTGCCAGCAGGCGGGACAGCGCCGAAAAACTGTTTTTT. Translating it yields CASRRDSAEKLFF. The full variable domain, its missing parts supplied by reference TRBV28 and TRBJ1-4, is DVKVTQSSRYLVKRTGEKVFLECVQDMDHENMFWYRQDPGLGLRLIYFSYDVKMKEKGDIPEGYSVSREKKERFSLILESASTNQTSMYLCASRRDSAEKLFFGSGTQLSVL.

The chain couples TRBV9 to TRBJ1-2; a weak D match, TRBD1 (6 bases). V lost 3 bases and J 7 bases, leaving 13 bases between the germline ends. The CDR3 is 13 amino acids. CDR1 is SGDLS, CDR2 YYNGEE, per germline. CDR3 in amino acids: CASSGGGAGGYTF. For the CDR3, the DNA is TGTGCCAGCAGCGGGGGGGGCGCCGGTGGCTACACCTTC. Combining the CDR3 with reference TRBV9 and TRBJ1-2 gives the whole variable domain DSGVTQTPKHLITATGQRVTLRCSPRSGDLSVYWYQQSLDQGLQFLIQYYNGEERAKGNILERFSAQQFPDLHSELNLSSLELGDSALYFCASSGGGAGGYTFGSGTRLTVV.

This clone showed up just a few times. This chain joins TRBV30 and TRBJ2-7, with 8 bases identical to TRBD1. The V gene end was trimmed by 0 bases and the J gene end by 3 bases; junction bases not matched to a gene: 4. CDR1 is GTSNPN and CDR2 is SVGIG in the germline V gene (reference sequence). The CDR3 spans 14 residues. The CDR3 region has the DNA TGTGCCTGGAGTGTACAGGGGGTTCACTACGAGCAGTACTTC. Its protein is CAWSVQGVHYEQYF. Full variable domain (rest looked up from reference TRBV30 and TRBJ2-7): SQTIHQWPATLVQPVGSPLSLECTVEGTSNPNLYWYRQAAGRGLQLLFYSVGIGQISSEVPQNLSASRPQDRQFILSSKKLLLSDSGFYLCAWSVQGVHYEQYFGPGTRLTVT.

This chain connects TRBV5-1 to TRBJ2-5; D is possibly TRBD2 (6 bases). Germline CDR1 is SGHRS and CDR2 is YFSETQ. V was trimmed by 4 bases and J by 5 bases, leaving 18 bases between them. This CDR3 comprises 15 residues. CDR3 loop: CASSPGPAAGETQYF. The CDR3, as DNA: TGCGCCAGCAGCCCGGGACCTGCGGCGGGGGAGACCCAGTACTTC.

In DNA form, the CDR3 reads TGTGCCAGCAGCTTAGTCCAAGTCAGGGCCGGGGAGCTGTTTTTT. Residues: CASSLVQVRAGELFF. The chain combines TRBV7-9 with TRBJ2-2; D perhaps matches TRBD1 (5 bases). V was shortened by 1 base and J by 6 bases, with 12 bases between the two germline ends. The CDR3 contains 15 residues. Germline-derived CDR1 and CDR2 are SEHNR and FQNEAQ (reference sequence).

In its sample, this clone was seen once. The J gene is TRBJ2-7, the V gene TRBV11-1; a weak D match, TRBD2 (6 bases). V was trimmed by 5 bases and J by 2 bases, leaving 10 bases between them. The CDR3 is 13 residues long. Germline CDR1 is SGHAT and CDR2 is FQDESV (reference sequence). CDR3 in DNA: TGTGCCAGCAGCGAACCGGGGGCCTACGAGCAGTACTTC. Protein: CASSEPGAYEQYF.

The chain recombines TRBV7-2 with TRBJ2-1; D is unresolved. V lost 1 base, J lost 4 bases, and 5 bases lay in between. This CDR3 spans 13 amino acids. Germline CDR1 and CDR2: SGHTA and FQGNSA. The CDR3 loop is CASSLGTYNEQFF. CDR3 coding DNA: TGTGCCAGCAGCTTAGGCACTTACAATGAGCAGTTCTTC.

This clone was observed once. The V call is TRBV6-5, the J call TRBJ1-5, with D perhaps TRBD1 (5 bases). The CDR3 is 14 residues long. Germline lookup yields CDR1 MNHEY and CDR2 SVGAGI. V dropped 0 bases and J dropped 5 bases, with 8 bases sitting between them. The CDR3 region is CASSYSQGYQPQHF. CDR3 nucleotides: TGTGCCAGCAGTTACTCGCAGGGTTATCAGCCCCAGCATTTT.

As DNA, the CDR3 is TGTGCCAGCAGTGTAGGGGCGCCCTACAATGAGCAGTTCTTC. As protein: CASSVGAPYNEQFF. The gene calls are TRBV25-1 and TRBJ2-1, with D possibly being TRBD1 (5 bases). V lost 4 bases and J lost 2, with 9 bases in between. Per germline, CDR1 MGHDK and CDR2 SYGVNS. The CDR3 length is 14 residues.

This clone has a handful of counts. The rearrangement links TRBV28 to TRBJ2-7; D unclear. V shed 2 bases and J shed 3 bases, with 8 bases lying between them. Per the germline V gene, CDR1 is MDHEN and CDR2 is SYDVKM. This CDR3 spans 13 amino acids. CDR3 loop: CASSLDLGYEQYF. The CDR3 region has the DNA TGTGCCAGCAGTTTAGACTTAGGCTACGAGCAGTACTTC.

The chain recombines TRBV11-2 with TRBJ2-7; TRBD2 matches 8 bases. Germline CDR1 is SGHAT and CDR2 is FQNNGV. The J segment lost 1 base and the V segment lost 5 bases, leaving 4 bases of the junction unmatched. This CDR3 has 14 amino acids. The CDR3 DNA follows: TGTGCCAGCAGCCGTAGCGGGAAGTCCTACGAGCAGTACTTC. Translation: CASSRSGKSYEQYF.

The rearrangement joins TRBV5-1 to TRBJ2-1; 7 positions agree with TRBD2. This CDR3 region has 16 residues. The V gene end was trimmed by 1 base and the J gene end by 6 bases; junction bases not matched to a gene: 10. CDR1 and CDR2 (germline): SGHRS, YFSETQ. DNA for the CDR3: TGCGCCAGCAGCTTGCGGTGGGCGGGAGAGCGCAATGAGCAGTTCTTC. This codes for CASSLRWAGERNEQFF. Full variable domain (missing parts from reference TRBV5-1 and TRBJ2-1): KAGVTQTPRYLIKTRGQQVTLSCSPISGHRSVSWYQQTPGQGLQFLFEYFSETQRNKGNFPGRFSGRQFSNSRSEMNVSTLELGDSALYLCASSLRWAGERNEQFFGPGTRLTVL.

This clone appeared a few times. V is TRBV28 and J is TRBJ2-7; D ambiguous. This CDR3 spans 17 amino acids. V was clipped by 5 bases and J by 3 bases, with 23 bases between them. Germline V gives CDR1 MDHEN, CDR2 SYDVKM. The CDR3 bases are TGTGCCAGCAGTGGGCCTTTGGGCCAGGTCGGCTACTACGAGCAGTACTTC. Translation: CASSGPLGQVGYYEQYF.